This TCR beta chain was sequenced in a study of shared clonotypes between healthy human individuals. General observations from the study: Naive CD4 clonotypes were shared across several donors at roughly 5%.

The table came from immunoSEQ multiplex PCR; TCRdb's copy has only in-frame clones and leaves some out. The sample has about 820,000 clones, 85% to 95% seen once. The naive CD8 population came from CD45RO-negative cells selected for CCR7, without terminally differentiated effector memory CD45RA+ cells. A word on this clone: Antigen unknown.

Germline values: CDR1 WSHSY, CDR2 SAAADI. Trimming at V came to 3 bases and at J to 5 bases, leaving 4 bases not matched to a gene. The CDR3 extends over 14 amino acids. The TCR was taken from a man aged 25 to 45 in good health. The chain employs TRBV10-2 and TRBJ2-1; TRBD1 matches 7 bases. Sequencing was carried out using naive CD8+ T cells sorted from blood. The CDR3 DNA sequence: TGCGCCAGCAGTGACCACAGGGGAGACAATGAGCAGTTCTTC. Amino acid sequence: CASSDHRGDNEQFF.